These 19 T cell receptor beta chains were sequenced from one sample in a study of T-cell memory formation after mild COVID-19. TCRdb itself ran the 5' RACE reads through MiXCR, one entry per CDR3 protein. This sample yields around 250,000 distinct CDR3 sequences, of which about 17% are seen a single time; less than 30% belongs to the top ten. Sequencing was performed on PBMCs or a T cell subset sorted from them (not recorded which). Source of these receptors: a man aged 18 to 30 who had mild COVID-19 (a few samples of this study predate the infection). Cell type and time point are not known.

The sample holds a few counts of this clonotype. This sequence joins TRBV6-5 and TRBJ2-2; D not resolved. Germline CDR1 and CDR2: MNHEY and SVGAGI. CDR3 length: 15 amino acids. Trimming shortened V by 0 bases and J by 2 bases, and 7 bases separated the two germline ends. The CDR3 coding sequence is TGTGCCAGCAGTTACTCGTCGGGTAACACCGGGGAGCTGTTTTTT. This translates into CASSYSSGNTGELFF.

The V call is TRBV6-2 or TRBV6-3, the J call TRBJ2-3; 7 positions match TRBD2. V shed 6 bases, J shed 3 bases, and the junction held 12 bases outside the gene matches. CDR3 length: 16 residues. From germline, CDR1 is MNHEY and CDR2 SVGEGT. The CDR3 protein is CASRRRSGVGTDTQYF. The CDR3 bases are TGTGCCAGCAGACGTAGGAGCGGGGTAGGGACAGATACGCAGTATTTT.

This clonotype was counted at least ten times. This chain's CDR3 is CASFTTDTDTQYF. DNA of the CDR3: TGTGCCAGCTTTACTACCGACACAGATACGCAGTATTTT. The genes are TRBV12-3 or TRBV12-4 and TRBJ2-3; D remains unclear. The CDR3 is made up of 13 amino acids. Trimming took off 8 bases at V and 2 bases at J, with 11 bases between the two ends.

The chain uses TRBV29-1 and TRBJ2-1, with a possible D match to TRBD2 (6 bases). In germline, CDR1 is SQVTM, CDR2 ANQGSEA. The V and J ends lost 5 bases and 9 bases respectively, with 17 bases between them. This CDR3 is built from 13 residues. CDR3 amino acids: CSVHRALEGEQFF. DNA of the CDR3: TGCAGCGTTCACCGGGCCTTGGAGGGTGAGCAGTTCTTC.

The rearrangement links TRBV28 to TRBJ2-3; 11 bases agree with TRBD2. Germline trimming cut 9 bases from V and 2 bases from J; bases unmatched to any gene: 7. The CDR3 extends over 15 amino acids. Germline CDR1 and CDR2: MDHEN and SYDVKM. CDR3 DNA sequence: TGTGCCAGGAGTACGACTAGCGGGGTCACAGATACGCAGTATTTT. It translates to CARSTTSGVTDTQYF.

The table lists this clonotype with a few counts. This chain joins TRBV6-5 and TRBJ2-5; possible D gene TRBD1, 5 bases. Deletions cut 3 bases from V and 3 bases from J, with 17 bases between. The CDR3 is 16 residues long. In germline, CDR1 is MNHEY, CDR2 SVGAGI. The CDR3 is CASSYALGARKETQYF. The CDR3 nucleotides read TGTGCCAGCAGTTATGCTCTAGGGGCGAGGAAAGAGACCCAGTACTTC.

This clonotype was seen at least ten times. The rearrangement uses TRBV12-3 or TRBV12-4 and TRBJ1-6; a possible D gene is TRBD1 (5 bases). Trimming left V 6 bases short and J 10 bases short, with 19 bases between. The CDR3 consists of 15 residues. CDR3 bases: TGTGCCAGCAGCCTTCGGGACCCTAGGGACTCACCCCTCCACTTT. Encoded protein: CASSLRDPRDSPLHF.

A few counts support this clonotype. V is TRBV20-1 and J is TRBJ1-1; D gene uncertain. Between the trimmed V and J ends, which lost 2 bases and 3 bases, there was a span of 16 bases. The CDR3 extends over 15 amino acids. CDR1 is DFQATT and CDR2 is SNEGSKA in the germline V gene (reference sequence). The CDR3 reads CSARPLSAKYTEAFF. The CDR3 DNA follows: TGCAGTGCTAGACCCCTCTCGGCGAAGTACACTGAAGCTTTCTTT.

The chain recombines TRBV11-2 with TRBJ2-1, with 11 bases that match TRBD2. This CDR3 comprises 15 residues. V shed 5 bases, J shed 8 bases, and the junction held 8 bases outside the gene matches. CDR1 and CDR2 (germline): SGHAT, FQNNGV. The CDR3 DNA sequence: TGTGCCAGCAGCCTTTATAGCGGGGGGGAGGATGAGCAGTTCTTC. It translates to CASSLYSGGEDEQFF. The full variable domain, with the rest looked up from reference TRBV11-2 and TRBJ2-1, is EAGVAQSPRYKIIEKRQSVAFWCNPISGHATLYWYQQILGQGPKLLIQFQNNGVVDDSQLPKDRFSAERLKGVDSTLKIQPAKLEDSAVYLCASSLYSGGEDEQFFGPGTRLTVL.

This clonotype was detected a few times. The rearrangement joins TRBV20-1 to TRBJ2-3; D may be TRBD1 (6 bases). V lost 6 bases and J 2 bases, leaving 15 bases between the germline ends. Per germline, CDR1 DFQATT and CDR2 SNEGSKA (reference sequence). The CDR3 sequence is 14 residues long. CDR3 bases: TGCAGTGCACACGACAGGAGGTCCACAGATACGCAGTATTTT. It encodes CSAHDRRSTDTQYF.

This clonotype was observed a handful of times. The chain carries TRBV5-1 and TRBJ2-1; 12 bases agree with TRBD1. The CDR3 length is 15 residues. With V trimmed by 3 bases and J by 7 bases, 5 bases remained unmatched. CDR1 is SGHRS, CDR2 YFSETQ, per germline. CDR3 residues: CASSSGTGGLNEQFF. The CDR3 DNA reads as TGCGCCAGCAGCTCCGGGACAGGGGGCTTAAATGAGCAGTTCTTC.

This chain connects TRBV30 to TRBJ1-1; D call uncertain. The CDR3 spans 13 residues. Germline values: CDR1 GTSNPN, CDR2 SVGIG (reference sequence). The V and J ends lost 1 base and 3 bases respectively, with 9 bases between them. The CDR3 is CAWSGEWYTEAFF. In DNA form, the CDR3 reads TGTGCCTGGAGTGGCGAGTGGTACACTGAAGCTTTCTTT.

This clonotype was observed once. The rearrangement links TRBV4-3 to TRBJ1-4, with TRBD1 matching 7 bases. Trimming at V came to 2 bases and at J to 8 bases, leaving 8 bases not matched to a gene. This CDR3 comprises 15 residues. Germline lookup yields CDR1 LGHNA and CDR2 YSLEER. The CDR3, as DNA: TGCGCCAGCAGCCAAACTACAGGGGAGGCGGAAAAACTGTTTTTT. Its translation is CASSQTTGEAEKLFF.

The J gene is TRBJ2-1, the V gene TRBV20-1; D might be TRBD1 (6 bases). CDR3 size: 15 residues. CDR1 DFQATT and CDR2 SNEGSKA come from the germline V gene (reference sequence). Trimming shortened V by 6 bases and J by 0 bases, and 15 bases separated the two germline ends. This chain's CDR3 is CSAPRGSDSYNEQFF. DNA of the CDR3: TGCAGTGCGCCCAGGGGTAGCGACTCCTACAATGAGCAGTTCTTC.

This rearrangement joins TRBV21-1 to TRBJ1-3. TRBV21-1 is a pseudogene. This CDR3 is 18 amino acids long. This chain's CDR3 is CASSKALWRLSSGNTIYF. CDR3 nucleotides: TGTGCCAGCAGCAAAGCGCTTTGGCGGTTGAGCTCTGGAAACACCATATATTTT.

In its sample, this clonotype was seen a few times. This sequence joins TRBV7-9 and TRBJ2-5; 7 bases map to TRBD2. V gave up 2 bases and J gave up 5 bases; unmatched junction bases: 5. The CDR3 is 14 residues long. Germline loops: CDR1 SEHNR, CDR2 FQNEAQ (reference sequence). CDR3 sequence reads: CASSLNGEGETQYF. DNA for the CDR3: TGTGCCAGCAGCTTAAATGGGGAGGGTGAGACCCAGTACTTC.

The DNA for the CDR3 is TGCGCCAGCAGCTTGTCTTTTTGGATGAACACTGAAGCTTTCTTT. It encodes CASSLSFWMNTEAFF. The J gene is TRBJ1-1, the V gene TRBV5-1, with D uncertain. Trimming cost V 1 base and J 0 bases, with 10 bases left between them. Germline lookup yields CDR1 SGHRS and CDR2 YFSETQ. The CDR3 has 15 residues.

The chain recombines TRBV29-1 with TRBJ1-2, with unresolved D. CDR1 and CDR2 from the germline V gene are SQVTM and ANQGSEA. V lost 2 bases to trimming and J lost 6 bases, with 4 bases between them. CDR3 length equals 10 residues. CDR3 in amino acids: CSVESHGYTF. For the CDR3, the DNA is TGCAGCGTTGAATCTCATGGCTACACCTTC. The whole variable domain, filled in from reference TRBV29-1 and TRBJ1-2, reads SAVISQKPSRDICQRGTSLTIQCQVDSQVTMMFWYRQQPGQSLTLIATANQGSEATYESGFVIDKFPISRPNLTFSTLTVSNMSPEDSSIYLCSVESHGYTFGSGTRLTVV.

There are a few counts of this clonotype. The genes are TRBV6-2 or TRBV6-3 and TRBJ1-5; 8 bases line up with TRBD1. Trimming cost V 6 bases and J 2 bases; bases outside gene matches: 6. This CDR3 contains 15 residues. Germline CDR1 MNHEY, CDR2 SVGEGT. In DNA, the CDR3 is TGTGCCAGCAGGGAGACAGGGGCGGGCAATCAGCCCCAGCATTTT. Amino acids: CASRETGAGNQPQHF.